This TCR beta chain originates from a study of technical replicates of blood from several donors. Looked up from germline, CDR1 is GTSNPN and CDR2 is SVGIG (reference sequence). This CDR3 comprises 14 residues. V trimming: 5 bases; J trimming: 13 bases; junction bases outside the gene matches: 20. Assay used: immunoSEQ multiplex PCR; TCRdb lists only in-frame clones, some missing. The sample records tens of thousands of clones, around 93% being singletons. This clonotype was sampled from a human donor in good health. Some clones in this sample may be carry-over from other donors' samples. The genes are TRBV30 and TRBJ2-7; TRBD2 matches at 7 bases. Sequenced: PBMCs. DNA of the CDR3: TGTGCCTGGTCTCTGTCGACCGGGGGGACTCCGAGTTACTTC. Amino acids: CAWSLSTGGTPSYF. The whole variable domain, filled in from reference TRBV30 and TRBJ2-7, reads SQTIHQWPATLVQPVGSPLSLECTVEGTSNPNLYWYRQAAGRGLQLLFYSVGIGQISSEVPQNLSASRPQDRQFILSSKKLLLSDSGFYLCAWSLSTGGTPSYFGPGTRLTVT.